The rows below give T cell receptor beta chains drawn from one sample of a study of cytomegalovirus exposure and HLA in healthy donors. Method: immunoSEQ multiplex PCR; TCRdb's copy keeps in-frame clones and lacks some. Counted here are approximately 120,000 clones, approximately 81% occurring once; the ten biggest clones make up 2.2%. Material: PBMCs. Every receptor here comes from a woman between 25 and 40 years old in good health and CMV-seronegative. The CDR3 runs from the conserved cysteine through the conserved F or W. The D gene is left open where the match is weak. Only some rows state a clone size, as once, few, many or a class for expanded clones.

D gene	V gene	clone size	J gene	CDR3 DNA	CDR3 protein
TRBD1	TRBV6-5	.	TRBJ2-5	TGTGCCAGCCTCTCTTGGGACAGCCAAGAGACCCAGTACTTC	CASLSWDSQETQYF
.	TRBV6-5	.	TRBJ1-1	TGTGCCAGCAGTTACACCCGGGAGCAAGGGACTGAAGCTTTCTTT	CASSYTREQGTEAFF
TRBD2	TRBV27	.	TRBJ2-5	TGTGCCAGCAGTTCCGGGACTAGCGGGAGTAGAGAGACCCAGTACTTC	CASSSGTSGSRETQYF
TRBD2	TRBV18	.	TRBJ2-5	TGTGCCAGCTCTACCGGGACTAGCGGACAAGAGACCCAGTACTTC	CASSTGTSGQETQYF
.	TRBV5-1	.	TRBJ1-5	TGCGCCAGCAGCTTGTCCGGGGGAAGCAATCAGCCCCAGCATTTT	CASSLSGGSNQPQHF
.	TRBV27	.	TRBJ2-7	TGTGCCAGCAGTTTTGGGCCAAGCTACGAGCAGTACTTC	CASSFGPSYEQYF
TRBD1	TRBV27	.	TRBJ1-5	TGTGCCAGCAGTTTCGGGACAGGGAACAATCAGCCCCAGCATTTT	CASSFGTGNNQPQHF
.	TRBV27	.	TRBJ1-1	TGTGCCAGCAGTTTACAAGGGGAAGGAAGAGCTTTCTTT	CASSLQGEGRAFF
TRBD1	TRBV5-1	.	TRBJ1-4	TGCGCCAGCAGCGTGGAGGCCAGGGGGAATGAAAAACTGTTTTTT	CASSVEARGNEKLFF
TRBD1	TRBV19	.	TRBJ1-2	TGTGCCAGTAGTATGTTGACAGGGAATGGCTATGGCTACACCTTC	CASSMLTGNGYGYTF
TRBD2	TRBV7-9	.	TRBJ2-7	TGTGCCAGCAGCTCCACGGGGCGGGAGGGCCGGGAGCAGTACTTC	CASSSTGREGREQYF
TRBD2	TRBV15	.	TRBJ2-2	TGTGCCACCAGCAGAGATCTTCAGGGACTAGCGGGAGCCGGGGAGCTGTTTTTT	CATSRDLQGLAGAGELFF
TRBD2	TRBV7-8	.	TRBJ2-1	TGTGCCAGCAGCTCGGGGGGTTTGAATGAGCAGTTCTTC	CASSSGGLNEQFF
.	TRBV21-1	few	TRBJ1-6	TGTGCCAGCAGCAAACTGGGCAGGGAGGATTCACCCCTCCACTTT	CASSKLGREDSPLHF
.	TRBV7-2	.	TRBJ2-5	TGTGCCAGCAGCCTTAAAAGGGAGGAGGAGACCCAGTACTTC	CASSLKREEETQYF
TRBD2	TRBV10-3	once	TRBJ2-7	TGTGCCATCAGTGGGTCGGGACTAGAGCCTTACGAGCAGTACTTC	CAISGSGLEPYEQYF
TRBD2	TRBV27	few	TRBJ2-2	TGTGCCAGCAGTTTCCGGACTAGCGGGAGTATAGCCGGGGAGCTGTTTTTT	CASSFRTSGSIAGELFF
TRBD1	TRBV19	.	TRBJ2-1	TGTGCCAGTAAAAGACAGGGCGCTTCAAGCTCCTACAATGAGCAGTTCTTC	CASKRQGASSSYNEQFF
TRBD1	TRBV5-4	.	TRBJ1-4	TGTGCCAGCAGCACCCTAGGGGGACAGGGGGGCAGTGGGAGTGAAAAACTGTTTTTT	CASSTLGGQGGSGSEKLFF
TRBD2	TRBV6-5	.	TRBJ2-1	TGTGCCAGCAGGCCCTCCGGACTAGCGGGCAATGAGCAGTTCTTC	CASRPSGLAGNEQFF
.	TRBV29-1	.	TRBJ1-1	TGCAGCGCCGATAGGAGCACTGAAGCTTTCTTT	CSADRSTEAFF
TRBD1	TRBV11-2	.	TRBJ2-1	TGTGCCAGCAGCTCCAGGACAGGGGGTTCGGATGAGCAGTTCTTC	CASSSRTGGSDEQFF
TRBD2	TRBV9	.	TRBJ2-3	TGTGCCAGCAGCGGTTTTGCGCGGGAGGGCCTAGCAGATACGCAGTATTTT	CASSGFAREGLADTQYF
TRBD2	TRBV7-9	.	TRBJ2-1	TGTTCCAGCAGCTTAAGGCCTAGCGGGGATTGGGAGCAGTTCTTC	CSSSLRPSGDWEQFF
.	TRBV5-1	.	TRBJ2-3	TGCGCCAGCAGCTTCAGACAGGCGGGTACGCAGTATTTT	CASSFRQAGTQYF
TRBD2	TRBV7-9	.	TRBJ2-5	TGTTCCAGCAGATATGGACTAGCGGGAGTTTCAGAGACCCAGTACTTC	CSSRYGLAGVSETQYF
.	TRBV7-2	.	TRBJ1-3	TGTGCCAGCAGTCCCGGCAGGCGCTCTGGAAACACCATATATTTT	CASSPGRRSGNTIYF
.	TRBV9	.	TRBJ2-7	TGTGCCAGCAGCGTAGAGAGTTCCTACGAGCAGTACTTC	CASSVESSYEQYF
TRBD2	TRBV5-1	few	TRBJ2-1	TGCGCCAGCAGCTTGACGAGCGGGAGCAATGAGCAGTTCTTC	CASSLTSGSNEQFF
TRBD2	TRBV5-4	.	TRBJ2-7	TGTGCCAGCAGCTTGGTAGCGGGAGGGCCGAGCGAGCAGTACTTC	CASSLVAGGPSEQYF
TRBD1	TRBV6-5	.	TRBJ1-4	TGTGCCAGCAGACCCAGGGACAGAGTTAATGAAAAACTGTTTTTT	CASRPRDRVNEKLFF
TRBD2	TRBV10-3	.	TRBJ2-5	TGTGCCAGCAGAACTAGCGGACTTTACCAAGAGACCCAGTACTTC	CASRTSGLYQETQYF
.	TRBV28	.	TRBJ2-1	TGTGCCAGCAGGAAAACGGGACACCCGACAATTGAGCAGTTCTTC	CASRKTGHPTIEQFF
TRBD2	TRBV6-1	.	TRBJ2-5	TGTGCCAGCAGTTCGGGACTAAAAGAGACCCAGTACTTC	CASSSGLKETQYF
.	TRBV4-3	.	TRBJ1-6	TGCGCCAGCAGCCAAGACTACCGACAGAATTCACCCCTCCACTTT	CASSQDYRQNSPLHF
TRBD2	TRBV18	.	TRBJ2-1	TGTGCCAGCTCACCCCCCGGACTAGCGGGAGGCCTAAATGAGCAGTTCTTC	CASSPPGLAGGLNEQFF
.	TRBV11-3	once	TRBJ1-1	TGTGCCAGCAGCTTTCGGCAGGGCACTGAAGCTTTCTTT	CASSFRQGTEAFF
TRBD1	TRBV25-1	.	TRBJ1-4	TGTGCCAGCAGTGTCGGATCGGGACAGTTTAATGAAAAACTGTTTTTT	CASSVGSGQFNEKLFF
.	TRBV4-3	.	TRBJ1-3	TGCGCCAGCAGCCAAGATGCGGGTTCGGGAAACACCATATATTTT	CASSQDAGSGNTIYF
.	TRBV30	.	TRBJ2-1	TGTGCCTGGAGTGGAAGCCCCACCCGGGACAAGGGCTCCTACAATGAGCAGTTCTTC	CAWSGSPTRDKGSYNEQFF
.	TRBV7-9	.	TRBJ2-7	TGTGCCAGCAGCTTGTATCAGGGGCCCTACGAGCAGTACTTC	CASSLYQGPYEQYF
.	TRBV28	.	TRBJ1-3	TGTGCCAGCAGTTTCAGGCACTCTGGAAACACCATATATTTT	CASSFRHSGNTIYF
.	TRBV5-4	.	TRBJ1-1	TGTGCCAGCAGCTTGGAACGGGGCACTGAAGCTTTCTTT	CASSLERGTEAFF
TRBD1	TRBV4-1	.	TRBJ1-1	TGCGCCAGCAGCCAAGGTACGGACAGGGTGGGGGGGGCGGAGAGCGCTGAAGCTTTCTTT	CASSQGTDRVGGAESAEAFF
.	TRBV6-1	.	TRBJ1-5	TGTGCCAGCAGTGAAAGTTGGAGTTATAGCAATCAGCCCCAGCATTTT	CASSESWSYSNQPQHF
TRBD1	TRBV2	once	TRBJ2-5	TGTGCCAGCAGTGGGGACAGAAGAGAGACCCAGTACTTC	CASSGDRRETQYF
.	TRBV19	.	TRBJ2-1	TGTGCCAGTAGTCCCCCCGGGATTGAGCAGTTCTTC	CASSPPGIEQFF
TRBD2	TRBV4-2	.	TRBJ2-3	TGTGCCAGCAGCCTCCCCACCGGAACTAGCGGGCCCACAGATACGCAGTATTTT	CASSLPTGTSGPTDTQYF
TRBD2	TRBV6-1	.	TRBJ2-5	TGTGCCAGCAGTGAGGGGGGACTAGCGGGAGGAGAGACCCAGTACTTC	CASSEGGLAGGETQYF
.	TRBV10-2	.	TRBJ1-5	TGCGCCAGCAGTGAGGGGGGGAATTATCAGCCCCAGCATTTT	CASSEGGNYQPQHF
TRBD2	TRBV19	.	TRBJ2-3	TGTGCCAGTAGTATAGCGGGAGGGCGGACAGATACGCAGTATTTT	CASSIAGGRTDTQYF
.	TRBV7-9	.	TRBJ2-6	TGTTCCAGCAGTCGGGGGGCGCTTGGGGCCAACGTCCTGACTTTC	CSSSRGALGANVLTF
.	TRBV7-2	.	TRBJ1-5	TGTGCCAGCAGCTTAGTAAGGGACACGAGGACCCAGCATTTT	CASSLVRDTRTQHF
.	TRBV7-2	once	TRBJ1-2	TGTGCCAGCAGCCTGGGGAGGGACTATGGCTACACCTTC	CASSLGRDYGYTF
TRBD1	TRBV14	.	TRBJ2-3	TGTGCCAGCAGCCAAGGGGGACAGGGGGTAGATACGCAGTATTTT	CASSQGGQGVDTQYF
.	TRBV19	.	TRBJ1-5	TGTGCCAGTACAGGAACGGTTAGCAATCAGCCCCAGCATTTT	CASTGTVSNQPQHF
.	TRBV6-4	.	TRBJ1-2	TGTGCCAGCAGGCCAGAGGGACAAATCAATCCCTATGGCTACACCTTC	CASRPEGQINPYGYTF